The T cell receptor beta chain under discussion was sequenced for a study of control samples from healthy donors and cancer patients. J was trimmed by 7 bases and V by 5 bases; bases with no gene match: 9. The CDR3 has 16 residues. CDR1 SGHVS and CDR2 FQNEAQ come from the germline V gene. The data were produced by immunoSEQ multiplex PCR, yet TCRdb's version contains in-frame clones alone and is incomplete. The table records around 180,000 clones, 91% of them present only once. This rearrangement joins TRBV7-8 to TRBJ2-2; 11 bases fit TRBD2. Sequenced material: blood. The receptor comes from a woman aged 40-49 years in good health. The CDR3 loop reads CASSPLTSGEIGELFF. The CDR3 nucleotides are TGTGCCAGCAGCCCACTGACTAGCGGGGAGATCGGGGAGCTGTTTTTT. The variable domain in full, with the rest retrieved from reference TRBV7-8 and TRBJ2-2, is GAGVSQSPRYKVAKRGQDVALRCDPISGHVSLFWYQQALGQGPEFLTYFQNEAQLDKSGLPSDRFFAERPEGSVSTLKIQRTQQEDSAVYLCASSPLTSGEIGELFFGEGSRLTVL.